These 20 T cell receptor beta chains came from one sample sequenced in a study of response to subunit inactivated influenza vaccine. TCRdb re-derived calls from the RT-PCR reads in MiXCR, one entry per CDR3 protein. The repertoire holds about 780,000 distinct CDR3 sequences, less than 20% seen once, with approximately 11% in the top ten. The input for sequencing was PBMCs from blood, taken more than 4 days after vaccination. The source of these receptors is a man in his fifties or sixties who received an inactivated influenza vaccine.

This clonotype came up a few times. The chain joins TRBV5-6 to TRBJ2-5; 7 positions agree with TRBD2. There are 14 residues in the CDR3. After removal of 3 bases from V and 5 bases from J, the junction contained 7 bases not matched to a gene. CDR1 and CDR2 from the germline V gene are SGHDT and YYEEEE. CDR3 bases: TGTGCCAGCAGCTCGTCGACTAGCTGGGAGACCCAGTACTTC. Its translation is CASSSSTSWETQYF.

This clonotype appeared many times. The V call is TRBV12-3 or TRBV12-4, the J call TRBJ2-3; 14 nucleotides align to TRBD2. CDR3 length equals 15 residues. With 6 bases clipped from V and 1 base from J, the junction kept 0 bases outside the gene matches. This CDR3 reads CASRGLAGGTDTQYF. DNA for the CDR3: TGTGCCAGCAGGGGACTAGCGGGGGGCACAGATACGCAGTATTTT.

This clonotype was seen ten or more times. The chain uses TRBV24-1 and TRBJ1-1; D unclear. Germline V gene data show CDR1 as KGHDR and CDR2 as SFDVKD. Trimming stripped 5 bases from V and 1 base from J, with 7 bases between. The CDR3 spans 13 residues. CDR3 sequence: CATSGYKNTEAFF. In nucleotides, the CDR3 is TGTGCCACCAGTGGATACAAGAACACTGAAGCTTTCTTT.

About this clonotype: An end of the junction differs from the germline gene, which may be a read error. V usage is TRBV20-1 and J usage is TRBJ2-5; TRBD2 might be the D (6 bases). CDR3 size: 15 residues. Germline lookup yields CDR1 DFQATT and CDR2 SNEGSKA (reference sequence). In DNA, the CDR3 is TGCAGTGCTAGCCCCGAGCGGGCCCCCCAAGAGACCCAGAACTTC. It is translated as CSASPERAPQETQNF.

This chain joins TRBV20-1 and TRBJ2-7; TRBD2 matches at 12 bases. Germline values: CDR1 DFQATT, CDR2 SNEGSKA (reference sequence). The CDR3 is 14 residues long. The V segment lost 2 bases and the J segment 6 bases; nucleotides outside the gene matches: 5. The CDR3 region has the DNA TGCAGTGCTAGAAGGACTAGCGGGATTCCCGAGCAGTACTTC. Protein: CSARRTSGIPEQYF.

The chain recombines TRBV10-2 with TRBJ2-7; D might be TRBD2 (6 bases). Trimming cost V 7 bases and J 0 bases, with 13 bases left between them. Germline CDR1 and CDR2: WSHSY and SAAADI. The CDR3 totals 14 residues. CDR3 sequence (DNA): TGCGCCAGCACCAGGATCGGGAGCTCCTACGAGCAGTACTTC. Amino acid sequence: CASTRIGSSYEQYF.

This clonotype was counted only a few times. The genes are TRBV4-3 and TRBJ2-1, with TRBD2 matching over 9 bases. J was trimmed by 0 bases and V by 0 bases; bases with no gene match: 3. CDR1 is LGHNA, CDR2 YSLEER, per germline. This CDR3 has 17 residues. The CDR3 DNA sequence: TGCGCCAGCAGCCAAGAAAGAGCGGGGGGCTCCTACAATGAGCAGTTCTTC. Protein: CASSQERAGGSYNEQFF.

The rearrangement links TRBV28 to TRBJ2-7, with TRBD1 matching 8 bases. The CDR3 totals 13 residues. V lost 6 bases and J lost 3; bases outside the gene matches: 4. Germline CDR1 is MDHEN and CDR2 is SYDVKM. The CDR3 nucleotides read TGTGCCAGCAGGAGGACAGGGCTCTACGAGCAGTACTTC. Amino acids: CASRRTGLYEQYF.

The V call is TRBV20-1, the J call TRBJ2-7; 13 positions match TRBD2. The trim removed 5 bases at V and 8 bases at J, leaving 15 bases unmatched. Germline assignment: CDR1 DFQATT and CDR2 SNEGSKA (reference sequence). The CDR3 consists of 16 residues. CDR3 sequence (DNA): TGCAGTGCTTTTATCGGGACTAGCGGGGCCCCCGGGCAGCAGTACTTC. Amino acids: CSAFIGTSGAPGQQYF.

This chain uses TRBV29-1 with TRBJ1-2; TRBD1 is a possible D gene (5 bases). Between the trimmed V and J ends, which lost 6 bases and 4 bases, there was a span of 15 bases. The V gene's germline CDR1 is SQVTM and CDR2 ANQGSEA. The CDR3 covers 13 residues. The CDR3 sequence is CSVGTDRFYGYTF. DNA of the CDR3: TGCAGCGTGGGGACGGACCGCTTCTATGGCTACACCTTC.

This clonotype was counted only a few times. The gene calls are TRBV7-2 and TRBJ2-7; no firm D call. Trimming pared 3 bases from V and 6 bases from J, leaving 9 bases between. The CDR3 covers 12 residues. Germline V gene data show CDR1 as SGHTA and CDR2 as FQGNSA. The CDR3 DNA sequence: TGTGCCAGCAGCTTCGAGTTGAGCGAGCAGTACTTC. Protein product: CASSFELSEQYF.

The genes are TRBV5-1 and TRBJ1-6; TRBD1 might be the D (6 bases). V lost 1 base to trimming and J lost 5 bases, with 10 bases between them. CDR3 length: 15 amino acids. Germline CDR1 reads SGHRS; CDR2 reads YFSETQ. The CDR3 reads CASSLRGHNNSPLHF. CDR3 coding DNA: TGCGCCAGCAGCTTGCGGGGGCACAATAATTCACCCCTCCACTTT.

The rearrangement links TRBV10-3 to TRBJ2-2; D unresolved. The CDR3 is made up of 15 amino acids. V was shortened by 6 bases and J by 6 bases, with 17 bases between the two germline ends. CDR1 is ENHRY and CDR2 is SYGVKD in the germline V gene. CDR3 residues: CAIRPGPAGPGELFF. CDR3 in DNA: TGTGCCATCAGGCCGGGTCCTGCCGGCCCCGGGGAGCTGTTTTTT.

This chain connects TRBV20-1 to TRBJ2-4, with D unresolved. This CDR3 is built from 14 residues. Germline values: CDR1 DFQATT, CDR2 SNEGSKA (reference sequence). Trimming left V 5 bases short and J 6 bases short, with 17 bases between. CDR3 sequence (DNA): TGCAGTGCTTCCTACTTGGTCCCGGGAAACATTCAGTACTTC. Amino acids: CSASYLVPGNIQYF.

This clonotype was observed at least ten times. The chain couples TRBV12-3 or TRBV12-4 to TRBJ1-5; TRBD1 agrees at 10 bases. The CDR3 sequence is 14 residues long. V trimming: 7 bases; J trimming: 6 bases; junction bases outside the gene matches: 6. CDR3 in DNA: TGTGCCAGCACCCTCGGGACAGGGGTTCAGCCCCAGCATTTT. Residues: CASTLGTGVQPQHF.

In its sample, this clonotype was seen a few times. DNA of the CDR3: TGTGCCAGCAGTCGACAGTTCTCCTATAATTCACCCCTCCACTTT. Translated: CASSRQFSYNSPLHF. V usage is TRBV6-1 and J usage is TRBJ1-6; TRBD1 is a possible D gene (5 bases). The CDR3 spans 15 residues. The germline V gene has CDR1 MNHNS and CDR2 SASEGT. The V end was cut by 5 bases, the J end by 0 bases, with 8 bases between.

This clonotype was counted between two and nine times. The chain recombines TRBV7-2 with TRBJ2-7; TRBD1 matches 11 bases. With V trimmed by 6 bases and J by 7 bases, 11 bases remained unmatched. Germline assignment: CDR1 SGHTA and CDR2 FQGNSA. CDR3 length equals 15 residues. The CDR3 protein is CASSYMRDRGREQYF. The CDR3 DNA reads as TGTGCCAGCAGTTATATGCGGGACAGGGGGAGGGAGCAGTACTTC.

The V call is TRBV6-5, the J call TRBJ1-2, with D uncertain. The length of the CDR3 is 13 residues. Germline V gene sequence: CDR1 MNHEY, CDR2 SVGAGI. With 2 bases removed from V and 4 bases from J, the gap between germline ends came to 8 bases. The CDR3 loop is CASSYDGIYGYTF. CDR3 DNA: TGTGCCAGCAGTTACGATGGGATCTATGGCTACACCTTC.

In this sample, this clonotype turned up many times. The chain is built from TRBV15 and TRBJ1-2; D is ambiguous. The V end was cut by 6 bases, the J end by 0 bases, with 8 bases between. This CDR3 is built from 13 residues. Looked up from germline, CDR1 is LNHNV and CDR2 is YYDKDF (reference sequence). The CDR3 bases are TGTGCCACCAGTCCGACACCTAACTATGGCTACACCTTC. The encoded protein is CATSPTPNYGYTF. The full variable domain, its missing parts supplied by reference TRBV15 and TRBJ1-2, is DAMVIQNPRYQVTQFGKPVTLSCSQTLNHNVMYWYQQKSSQAPKLLFHYYDKDFNNEADTPDNFQSRRPNTSFCFLDIRSPGLGDTAMYLCATSPTPNYGYTFGSGTRLTVV.

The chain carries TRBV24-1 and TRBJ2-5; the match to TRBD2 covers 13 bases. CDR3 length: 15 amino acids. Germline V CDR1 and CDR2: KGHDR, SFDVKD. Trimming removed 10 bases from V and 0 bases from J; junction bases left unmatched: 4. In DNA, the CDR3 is TGTGCCACTGGACTAGCGGGGGCCTACCAAGAGACCCAGTACTTC. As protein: CATGLAGAYQETQYF.